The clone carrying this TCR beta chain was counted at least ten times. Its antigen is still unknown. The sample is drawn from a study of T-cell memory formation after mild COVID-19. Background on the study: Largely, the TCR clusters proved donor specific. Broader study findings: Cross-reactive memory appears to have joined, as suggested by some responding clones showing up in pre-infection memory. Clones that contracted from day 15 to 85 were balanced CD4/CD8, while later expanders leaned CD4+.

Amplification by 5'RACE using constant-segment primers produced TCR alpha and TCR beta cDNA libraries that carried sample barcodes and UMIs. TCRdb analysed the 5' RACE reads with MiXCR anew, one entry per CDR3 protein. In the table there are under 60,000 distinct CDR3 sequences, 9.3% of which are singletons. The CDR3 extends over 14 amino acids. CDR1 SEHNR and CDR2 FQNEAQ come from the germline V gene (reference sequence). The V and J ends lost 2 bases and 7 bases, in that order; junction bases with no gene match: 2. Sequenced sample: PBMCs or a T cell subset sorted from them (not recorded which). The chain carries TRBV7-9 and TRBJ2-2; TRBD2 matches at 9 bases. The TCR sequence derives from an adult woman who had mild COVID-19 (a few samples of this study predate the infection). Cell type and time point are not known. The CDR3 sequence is CASSLPAGGGELFF. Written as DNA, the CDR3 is TGTGCCAGCAGCTTACCAGCGGGGGGCGGGGAGCTGTTTTTT. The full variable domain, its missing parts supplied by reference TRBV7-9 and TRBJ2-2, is DTGVSQNPRHKITKRGQNVTFRCDPISEHNRLYWYRQTLGQGPEFLTYFQNEAQLEKSRLLSDRFSAERPKGSFSTLEIQRTEQGDSAMYLCASSLPAGGGELFFGEGSRLTVL.